Given below is one T cell receptor beta chain in context. Its specificity is not known. These data come from a study of T cells in Graves' hyperthyroidism and ophthalmopathy. Study in general: Specimen type is peripheral blood, collected at initial diagnosis prior to any treatment.

About 9.4 ml fresh peripheral blood yielded the PBMCs. RNA transcripts provided the source from which TCR beta CDR3 regions were amplified. First-round RT-PCR targeting the TCR CDR3 was performed with the HTBI primer set. Each CDR3 protein gets one entry after TCRdb re-called the multiplex PCR reads with MiXCR. The table lists about 600,000 distinct CDR3 sequences, about 14% of them singletons, with around 13% in the top ten. Study-wide points: Ophthalmopathy could be told apart from stable hyperthyroidism with a 13 V-J model.

The receptor comes from a woman between 50 and 59 years old with Graves' ophthalmopathy. Sequenced input: blood.

CDR3 coding DNA: TGTGCCACCAGCAGAGATCCTCCTCGGGACAGTCAAGAGACCCAGTACTTC. As protein: CATSRDPPRDSQETQYF. The chain recombines TRBV15 with TRBJ2-5; 7 bases are shared with TRBD1. From germline, CDR1 is LNHNV and CDR2 YYDKDF (reference sequence). With 0 bases clipped from V and 2 bases from J, the junction kept 9 bases outside the gene matches. This CDR3 has 17 amino acids.